Below, 25 T cell receptor beta chains from the same sample are listed, as sequenced in a study of CD8+CD57+ T cells in acquired aplastic anemia. Profiling that covered TCR beta VDJ and CDR3 relied on genomic DNA as its template. TCRdb reprocessed the reads via MiXCR and lists one record per CDR3 protein. This sample has about 110,000 distinct CDR3 sequences, with approximately 48% found just once. Sequencing was carried out using sorted CD4+, CD8+, or CD8+CD57+ T cells (not recorded which) from PBMCs. These TCRs come from a human donor in good health, serving as a control.

The chain joins TRBV4-2 to TRBJ1-4, with a weak D call TRBD1 (5 bases). CDR3 length: 17 amino acids. Per germline, CDR1 LGHNA and CDR2 YNFKEQ. V shed 5 bases and J shed 3 bases, with 19 bases lying between them. CDR3: CASSNGGGGSPNEKLFF. The CDR3 nucleotides read TGTGCCAGCAGCAACGGTGGGGGGGGGAGCCCTAATGAAAAACTGTTTTTT.

The V gene is TRBV2, the J gene TRBJ1-2; D is uncertain. The germline CDR1 and CDR2 sequences are SNHLY and FYNNEI. Trimming left V 8 bases short and J 7 bases short, with 14 bases between. The CDR3 consists of 12 residues. CDR3 in DNA: TGTGCCAGCGGGCACAGAGGATTTGGCTACACCTTC. This encodes CASGHRGFGYTF.

The CDR3 protein is CASRRDRGGQSNQPQHF. The CDR3, as DNA: TGTGCCAGCAGAAGGGACAGGGGGGGTCAAAGCAATCAGCCCCAGCATTTT. This chain joins TRBV7-8 and TRBJ1-5, with 11 bases aligning to TRBD1. This CDR3 region has 17 residues. CDR1 is SGHVS and CDR2 is FQNEAQ in the germline V gene. J was trimmed by 1 base and V by 6 bases; bases with no gene match: 8.

The chain uses TRBV4-2 and TRBJ2-5, with 10 bases identical to TRBD1. The germline gives CDR1 LGHNA, CDR2 YNFKEQ. The J segment lost 5 bases and the V segment lost 4 bases, leaving 13 bases of the junction unmatched. CDR3 length: 17 amino acids. The CDR3, as DNA: TGTGCCAGCAGCCTGTCGAGAGGACAGGGGGTCGAGGAGACCCAGTACTTC. The encoded protein is CASSLSRGQGVEETQYF.

This clonotype was recorded many times. V is TRBV6-5 and J is TRBJ1-6; 8 positions agree with TRBD1. V gave up 2 bases and J gave up 14 bases; unmatched junction bases: 5. The length of the CDR3 is 13 residues. Per germline, CDR1 MNHEY and CDR2 SVGAGI. The CDR3 DNA follows: TGTGCCAGCAGTTACGGATCGGGACAGGCCCTCCACTTT. As protein: CASSYGSGQALHF.

V usage is TRBV2 and J usage is TRBJ1-5, with D unresolved. V gave up 7 bases and J gave up 7 bases, with 20 bases separating them. The CDR3 extends over 15 amino acids. Germline loops: CDR1 SNHLY, CDR2 FYNNEI. This CDR3 is CASTGTVESRQPQHF. The CDR3 DNA sequence: TGTGCCAGCACCGGAACCGTTGAAAGTAGACAGCCCCAGCATTTT.

This clonotype was observed a single time. CDR3 bases: TGCAGTGCGACCGGGACTAGCGGGGGGTACGAGCAGTACTTC. Translated: CSATGTSGGYEQYF. V and J are TRBV20-1 and TRBJ2-7, with 15 bases identical to TRBD2. V shed 6 bases and J 4 bases; nucleotides not matched to a gene: 4. The CDR3 totals 14 residues. Germline CDR1 is DFQATT and CDR2 is SNEGSKA (reference sequence).

This clonotype was counted a single time. The CDR3 region has the DNA TGCGCCAGCAGTGATCCGGACAGGGGGTGGGTCCCCTACGAGCAGTACTTC. It encodes CASSDPDRGWVPYEQYF. The rearrangement links TRBV10-2 to TRBJ2-7, with TRBD1 matching 10 bases. J lost 2 bases, V lost 3 bases, and 10 bases had no gene match. CDR3 length: 17 residues. Per the germline V gene, CDR1 is WSHSY and CDR2 is SAAADI.

This clonotype came up a few times. The V and J genes are TRBV25-1 and TRBJ1-1; TRBD1 might be the D (5 bases). Germline V gene lookup returns CDR1 MGHDK and CDR2 SYGVNS. Trimming took off 2 bases at V and 11 bases at J, with 15 bases between the two ends. The CDR3 is 13 residues long. In nucleotides, the CDR3 is TGTGCCAGCAGTGAAACAGTATCGAAGGGGGCTTTCTTT. This translates into CASSETVSKGAFF.

This clonotype was seen at least ten times. The CDR3 reads CASSLRGNGYTF. In DNA form, the CDR3 reads TGTGCCAGCAGTTTAAGAGGGAACGGCTACACCTTC. The V gene is TRBV27, the J gene TRBJ1-2; D gene uncertain. Germline V gives CDR1 MNHEY, CDR2 SMNVEV (reference sequence). V was pared by 2 bases and J by 8 bases, with 9 bases between. This CDR3 contains 12 residues.

The genes are TRBV29-1 and TRBJ2-1; tentative D call: TRBD1 (6 bases). The CDR3 length is 13 residues. Germline CDR1 and CDR2: SQVTM and ANQGSEA. Trimming took off 7 bases at V and 9 bases at J, with 19 bases between the two ends. CDR3: CSGRSWGQSEQFF. CDR3 nucleotide sequence: TGCAGCGGACGATCTTGGGGGCAGAGTGAGCAGTTCTTC.

At least ten counts were recorded for this clonotype. J is TRBJ2-7 and V is TRBV11-2; D gene unclear. The germline V gene encodes CDR1 SGHAT and CDR2 FQNNGV. V was clipped by 3 bases and J by 0 bases, with 9 bases between them. CDR3 length: 14 amino acids. The CDR3 DNA is TGTGCCAGCAGCTTCTTGGTTACCTCCTACGAGCAGTACTTC. It codes for CASSFLVTSYEQYF.

This clonotype has just a few counts. This chain connects TRBV27 to TRBJ2-5; D is possibly TRBD1 or TRBD2 (6 bases each). V was pared by 2 bases and J by 3 bases, with 10 bases between. The CDR3 runs 14 residues. In germline, CDR1 is MNHEY, CDR2 SMNVEV (reference sequence). The CDR3 DNA is TGTGCCAGCAGTTTAAGGGGGGCTGAAGAGACCCAGTACTTC. It yields the protein CASSLRGAEETQYF.

The chain employs TRBV20-1 and TRBJ2-3; TRBD2 aligns across 11 bases. Germline CDR1 DFQATT, CDR2 SNEGSKA (reference sequence). V trimming: 0 bases; J trimming: 7 bases; junction bases outside the gene matches: 6. The CDR3 is 15 amino acids. The CDR3 sequence: CSARDWLAGGNTQYF. In DNA form, the CDR3 reads TGCAGTGCTAGAGATTGGCTAGCGGGGGGAAATACGCAGTATTTT.

The CDR3 DNA is TGTGCCAGCAGCCTGGAGTATGGCGGGGAGCTGTTTTTT. Translated: CASSLEYGGELFF. This chain links TRBV7-8 with TRBJ2-2; D gene unclear. Germline-derived CDR1 and CDR2 are SGHVS and FQNEAQ. The CDR3 extends over 13 amino acids. Trimming left V 5 bases short and J 7 bases short, with 11 bases between.

Only a few counts were recorded for this clonotype. The rearrangement uses TRBV25-1 and TRBJ2-1; D possibly corresponds to TRBD1 (6 bases). V was trimmed by 5 bases and J by 0 bases, leaving 17 bases between them. The CDR3 extends over 17 amino acids. CDR1 MGHDK and CDR2 SYGVNS come from the germline V gene. CDR3 amino acids: CASSYLRTGSSYNEQFF. In DNA form, the CDR3 reads TGTGCCAGCAGTTACCTTCGAACAGGGAGCTCCTACAATGAGCAGTTCTTC.

The CDR3 DNA reads TGTGCCAGCAGTTATAGGGCTAATCCCGCGGATGAGCAGTTCTTC. It yields the protein CASSYRANPADEQFF. The chain employs TRBV12-3 or TRBV12-4 and TRBJ2-1; D is unclear. Deletions cut 4 bases from V and 8 bases from J, with 18 bases between. This CDR3 comprises 15 residues.

The rearrangement uses TRBV11-2 and TRBJ2-3, with 11 bases matching TRBD2. Losses at the gene ends were 3 bases for V and 2 bases for J; bases not matched to a gene: 1. The CDR3 length is 15 residues. Germline V CDR1 and CDR2: SGHAT, FQNNGV. CDR3 loop: CASSFSGGATDTQYF. The CDR3 DNA is TGTGCCAGCAGCTTTAGCGGGGGGGCCACAGATACGCAGTATTTT.

This chain connects TRBV29-1 to TRBJ2-1; 10 positions agree with TRBD2. The CDR3 covers 14 residues. Unmatched junction bases numbered 6, after V lost 6 bases and J lost 4 bases. CDR1 is SQVTM, CDR2 ANQGSEA, per germline. The CDR3 DNA follows: TGCAGCGTCGGGACTAGCGTGGAGTACAATGAGCAGTTCTTC. Translation gives CSVGTSVEYNEQFF.

This clonotype showed up many times. The rearrangement joins TRBV7-9 to TRBJ2-7, with 8 bases identical to TRBD1. V was clipped by 6 bases and J by 2 bases; unmatched bases: 9. Per germline, CDR1 SEHNR and CDR2 FQNEAQ (reference sequence). The length of the CDR3 is 15 residues. This CDR3 reads CASSPGTGLTYEQYF. The CDR3 bases are TGTGCCAGCAGTCCAGGGACAGGCTTAACCTACGAGCAGTACTTC.

The V call is TRBV19, the J call TRBJ2-7; 11 nucleotides agree with TRBD2. CDR3 length: 14 amino acids. The trim removed 7 bases at V and 3 bases at J, leaving 5 bases unmatched. Germline lookup yields CDR1 LNHDA and CDR2 SQIVND (reference sequence). DNA of the CDR3: TGTGCCAGTATCAGGACTAGCGGGCTCTACGAGCAGTACGTC. As protein: CASIRTSGLYEQYV.

This chain uses TRBV19 with TRBJ2-7, with TRBD1 matching 9 bases. Germline trimming cut 5 bases from V and 2 bases from J; bases unmatched to any gene: 7. Germline V gene sequence: CDR1 LNHDA, CDR2 SQIVND (reference sequence). The CDR3 is made up of 15 amino acids. This chain's CDR3 is CASSSRDRAAYEQYF. The CDR3 DNA is TGTGCCAGTAGTTCTCGGGACAGGGCGGCCTACGAGCAGTACTTC.

V gene TRBV15 combines with J gene TRBJ2-7; possibly TRBD1 for D (5 bases). The germline gives CDR1 LNHNV, CDR2 YYDKDF (reference sequence). V lost 10 bases, J lost 0 bases, and 13 bases lay in between. The CDR3 totals 13 residues. CDR3 bases: TGTGCCATCTCCTCAGGGAACTCCTACGAGCAGTACGTC. Protein: CAISSGNSYEQYV.

This clonotype occurred a few times. V is TRBV3-1 and J is TRBJ2-5; 7 bases map to TRBD2. This CDR3 has 20 amino acids. CDR1 LGHDT and CDR2 YNNKEL come from the germline V gene (reference sequence). J was trimmed by 3 bases and V by 1 base; bases with no gene match: 20. The CDR3 DNA is TGTGCCAGCAGCCAAGTAGCGGCTAGCGGTGTACAACCTGAGGAAGAGACCCAGTACTTC. Translating it yields CASSQVAASGVQPEEETQYF.

A remark on this clonotype: A read error is possible here, since a much larger clone lies one base away. This chain uses TRBV5-4 with TRBJ1-2; no firm D call. Germline values: CDR1 SGHNT, CDR2 YYREEE (reference sequence). V lost 4 bases, J lost 0 bases, and 16 bases lay in between. The CDR3 extends over 16 amino acids. CDR3 sequence: CASSLDAKRANYGYTF. CDR3 in DNA: TGTGCCAGCAGCCTCGACGCAAAAAGGGCTAACTATGGCTACACCTTC.